What follows are 28 T cell receptor beta chains derived from one specimen sequenced in a study of CD8 T cells in ankylosing spondylitis. In TCRdb, the 5' RACE reads were re-called with MiXCR into one record per CDR3 protein. This table holds 200,000 or so distinct CDR3 sequences, about 20% found once. What was sequenced was blood, either unsorted or a sorted T cell fraction (not recorded which). The receptors were gathered from a male donor aged 10-29 years with ankylosing spondylitis or in good health (not recorded which).

Only one count was recorded for this clonotype. The chain combines TRBV6-2 or TRBV6-3 with TRBJ2-6; D ambiguous. V lost 6 bases and J 0 bases, leaving 15 bases between the germline ends. CDR1 is MNHEY and CDR2 is SVGEGT in the germline V gene. CDR3 size: 17 residues. This CDR3 reads CASRAGGASSGANVLTF. Written as DNA, the CDR3 is TGTGCCAGCAGGGCAGGCGGCGCAAGCTCTGGGGCCAACGTCCTGACTTTC.

This clonotype was recorded many times. J is TRBJ1-2 and V is TRBV5-1; 7 bases are shared with TRBD1. The CDR3 covers 14 residues. Germline V gives CDR1 SGHRS, CDR2 YFSETQ. V was pared by 1 base and J by 4 bases, with 4 bases of the junction left unmatched. Here the CDR3 DNA reads TGCGCCAGCAGCTTGAACAGGGGTACCTATGGCTACACCTTC. It codes for CASSLNRGTYGYTF.

The table lists this clonotype with many counts. The chain employs TRBV6-5 and TRBJ2-1; the match to TRBD2 covers 11 bases. The CDR3 loop spans 16 amino acids. CDR1 is MNHEY and CDR2 is SVGAGI in the germline V gene. With V trimmed by 10 bases and J by 6 bases, 14 bases remained unmatched. The DNA of the CDR3 is TGTGCCACCTTGACTAGCGGGACTACAATAGGCAATGAGCAGTTCTTC. Encoded protein: CATLTSGTTIGNEQFF.

V is TRBV6-6 and J is TRBJ1-5; no firm D call. V dropped 2 bases and J dropped 3 bases, with 14 bases sitting between them. The CDR3 length is 16 residues. CDR1 is MNHNY and CDR2 is SVGAGI in the germline V gene (reference sequence). The CDR3 protein is CASSYPGHRHNQPQHF. CDR3 nucleotide sequence: TGTGCCAGCAGTTACCCTGGGCACAGACACAATCAGCCCCAGCATTTT.

This clonotype was seen at least ten times. The chain couples TRBV7-2 to TRBJ2-7, with 7 positions matching TRBD1. With V trimmed by 3 bases and J by 7 bases, 18 bases remained unmatched. Germline V gene lookup returns CDR1 SGHTA and CDR2 FQGNSA. This CDR3 has 17 amino acids. The CDR3 bases are TGTGCCAGCAGCTTGTCGGGAAGAGGGGGCTTGGATCGGGAGCAGTACTTC. This translates into CASSLSGRGGLDREQYF.

This clonotype is a singleton in its sample. Just one base apart from a much larger clone, this may be a read error. CDR3 in DNA: TGCAGCGTGGGACGTCTCCAAGAGACCCAGTACTTC. This gives the protein CSVGRLQETQYF. The chain combines TRBV29-1 with TRBJ2-5; D might be TRBD1 or TRBD2, each matching 5 bases. Germline V gene data show CDR1 as SQVTM and CDR2 as ANQGSEA. V lost 6 bases to trimming and J lost 1 base, with 9 bases between them. The CDR3 spans 12 residues.

The genes are TRBV11-3 and TRBJ2-3; 7 bases align to TRBD1. V lost 6 bases, J lost 4 bases, and 4 bases stayed unmatched. Germline V gene sequence: CDR1 SGHNT, CDR2 YENEEA. The CDR3 spans 13 residues. CDR3 DNA: TGTGCCAGCAGATTGACAGGGCCAGATACGCAGTATTTT. It specifies CASRLTGPDTQYF.

This clonotype was seen ten or more times. The J gene is TRBJ2-7, the V gene TRBV20-1; D is uncertain. Germline V lookup: CDR1 DFQATT, CDR2 SNEGSKA (reference sequence). V lost 5 bases and J lost 3, with 5 bases in between. This CDR3 comprises 10 residues. CDR3 sequence (DNA): TGCAGTGCTTTCTACTACGAGCAGTACTTC. Protein sequence: CSAFYYEQYF.

The rearrangement joins TRBV6-5 to TRBJ1-1; the D is unclear. There are 14 residues in the CDR3. The germline V and J ends were trimmed by 6 bases and 6 bases, with 17 bases remaining between them. CDR1 is MNHEY and CDR2 is SVGAGI in the germline V gene. Here the CDR3 reads CASSLGRPWAEAFF. The CDR3 region has the DNA TGTGCCAGCAGCTTAGGACGGCCTTGGGCTGAAGCTTTCTTT.

This clonotype was observed many times. This rearrangement joins TRBV15 to TRBJ2-2, with D maybe TRBD2 (6 bases). CDR3 size: 16 residues. Trimming took 4 bases from V and 0 from J, leaving 12 bases between them. Germline lookup yields CDR1 LNHNV and CDR2 YYDKDF (reference sequence). The CDR3 protein is CATSMFGTPNTGELFF. The DNA of the CDR3 is TGTGCCACCAGCATGTTCGGGACTCCGAACACCGGGGAGCTGTTTTTT.

The chain is built from TRBV7-6 and TRBJ2-3, with D unclear. The CDR3 runs to 13 residues. Germline V gene lookup returns CDR1 SGHVS and CDR2 FNYEAQ. Trimming left V 5 bases short and J 4 bases short, with 10 bases between. The CDR3 sequence is CASSPVVPDTQYF. CDR3 DNA sequence: TGTGCCAGCAGCCCGGTGGTGCCAGATACGCAGTATTTT.

The table lists this clonotype with many counts. The chain combines TRBV5-1 with TRBJ2-1; 7 nucleotides line up with TRBD1. The V segment lost 5 bases and the J segment 3 bases; nucleotides outside the gene matches: 8. Germline values: CDR1 SGHRS, CDR2 YFSETQ. The CDR3 extends over 15 amino acids. The CDR3 is CASRGRTGVYNEQFF. CDR3 coding DNA: TGCGCCAGCAGAGGGCGTACAGGGGTCTACAATGAGCAGTTCTTC.

There are many counts of this clonotype. The chain links TRBV5-1 to TRBJ2-7; D remains unclear. The CDR3 has 14 amino acids. Between the trimmed V and J ends, which lost 4 bases and 4 bases, there was a span of 15 bases. Germline-derived CDR1 and CDR2 are SGHRS and YFSETQ. The CDR3 reads CASSPGAGTYEQYF. CDR3 bases: TGCGCCAGCAGCCCCGGCGCCGGAACGTACGAGCAGTACTTC.

This clonotype was counted many times. This chain connects TRBV12-3 or TRBV12-4 to TRBJ2-1, with D hard to call. There are 12 residues in the CDR3. Trimming left V 3 bases short and J 5 bases short, with 5 bases between. The CDR3 reads CASSFVNNEQFF. In DNA form, the CDR3 reads TGTGCCAGCAGTTTCGTAAACAATGAGCAGTTCTTC.

This clonotype appeared many times. V gene TRBV5-5 combines with J gene TRBJ2-7, with D maybe TRBD2 (6 bases). Trimming left V 4 bases short and J 1 base short, with 12 bases between. This CDR3 contains 14 residues. Germline assignment: CDR1 SGHKS and CDR2 YYEKEE (reference sequence). The CDR3 reads CASSGVAVSYEQYF. The CDR3 nucleotides read TGTGCCAGCAGCGGCGTAGCGGTGTCCTACGAGCAGTACTTC.

The chain employs TRBV20-1 and TRBJ2-2; D gene uncertain. V lost 5 bases, J lost 5 bases, and 24 bases lay in between. The germline gives CDR1 DFQATT, CDR2 SNEGSKA (reference sequence). The CDR3 sequence is 17 residues long. In nucleotides, the CDR3 is TGCAGTGCTCAAAGGGTAATCGGACCGATGGGGACCGGGGAGCTGTTTTTT. This gives the protein CSAQRVIGPMGTGELFF.

This clonotype was observed many times. The gene calls are TRBV6-5 and TRBJ2-7; 9 bases are shared with TRBD1. Germline V gene lookup returns CDR1 MNHEY and CDR2 SVGAGI. The CDR3 contains 14 residues. The V and J ends lost 6 bases and 6 bases, in that order; junction bases with no gene match: 9. For the CDR3, the DNA is TGTGCCAGCAGGATAACCTCGACAGGGGGCGAGCAGTACGTC. Protein: CASRITSTGGEQYV.

This clonotype has at least ten counts. The chain employs TRBV5-5 and TRBJ2-1, with TRBD1 matching 11 bases. Trimming removed 5 bases from V and 6 bases from J; junction bases left unmatched: 4. This CDR3 is 14 amino acids long. Germline CDR1 is SGHKS and CDR2 is YYEKEE (reference sequence). CDR3 residues: CASSRGQGGNEQFF. The CDR3 region has the DNA TGTGCCAGCAGTCGGGGACAGGGGGGCAATGAGCAGTTCTTC.

This clonotype was seen at least ten times. CDR3 sequence reads: CSVEHKANTEAFF. For the CDR3, the DNA is TGCAGCGTTGAACACAAGGCCAATACTGAAGCTTTCTTT. The chain recombines TRBV29-1 with TRBJ1-1; D remains unclear. The V gene lost 2 bases and the J gene lost 5 bases, with 12 bases spanning the gap. The germline gives CDR1 SQVTM, CDR2 ANQGSEA. CDR3 length: 13 residues.

This clonotype was observed many times. V usage is TRBV20-1 and J usage is TRBJ2-1; weak D call: TRBD2 (6 bases). Between the trimmed V and J ends, which lost 3 bases and 6 bases, there was a span of 15 bases. CDR1 and CDR2 (germline): DFQATT, SNEGSKA (reference sequence). The CDR3 runs 14 residues. The CDR3 here is CSASGSGTINEQFF. The CDR3 DNA reads as TGCAGTGCTAGCGGGAGCGGAACAATCAATGAGCAGTTCTTC.

This clonotype showed up just a few times. This chain uses TRBV4-3 with TRBJ2-3; perhaps TRBD2 as D (5 bases). The CDR3 has 12 residues. In germline, CDR1 is LGHNA, CDR2 YSLEER. Trimming pared 0 bases from V and 8 bases from J, leaving 6 bases between. CDR3 in DNA: TGCGCCAGCAGCCAAGAAACTAGTACGCAGTATTTT. Its protein product is CASSQETSTQYF.

The table lists this clonotype with a few counts. A read error may explain this, as a much larger clone is one base away. This is likely a read error, given that the CDR3 carries no conserved phenylalanine or tryptophan at its end. This rearrangement joins TRBV20-1 to TRBJ2-7, with unresolved D. The V gene's germline CDR1 is DFQATT and CDR2 SNEGSKA (reference sequence). The V end lost 2 bases, the J end lost 3 bases, and 14 bases lay between the germline ends. CDR3 length equals 14 residues. DNA of the CDR3: TGCAGTGCTAGACAAGACAACCGAGGCTACGAGCAGTACTAC. It encodes CSARQDNRGYEQYY.

V is TRBV3-1 and J is TRBJ2-1; 10 bases match TRBD1. The ends lost 4 bases at V and 5 bases at J; junction bases unmatched: 8. This CDR3 spans 16 amino acids. Germline V gene lookup returns CDR1 LGHDT and CDR2 YNNKEL (reference sequence). Here the CDR3 reads CASSPPGTGENNEQFF. CDR3 DNA sequence: TGTGCCAGCAGCCCGCCCGGGACAGGGGAAAACAATGAGCAGTTCTTC.

This clonotype was recorded at least ten times. The V and J genes are TRBV12-3 or TRBV12-4 and TRBJ2-7; 10 nucleotides line up with TRBD1. With 1 base clipped from V and 2 bases from J, the junction kept 2 bases outside the gene matches. The CDR3 covers 15 residues. CDR3 sequence: CASSLGGTGAYEQYF. In DNA form, the CDR3 reads TGTGCCAGCAGTTTAGGAGGGACAGGGGCCTACGAGCAGTACTTC.

The V and J genes are TRBV2 and TRBJ2-3; 8 bases match TRBD1. The V segment lost 8 bases and the J segment 5 bases; nucleotides outside the gene matches: 9. Germline CDR1 SNHLY, CDR2 FYNNEI. The CDR3 loop spans 14 amino acids. This CDR3 is CASHRQGPVDTQYF. In DNA form, the CDR3 reads TGTGCCAGCCATAGACAGGGGCCTGTAGATACGCAGTATTTT. Based on the CDR3 plus reference TRBV2 and TRBJ2-3, the full variable domain is EPEVTQTPSHQVTQMGQEVILRCVPISNHLYFYWYRQILGQKVEFLVSFYNNEISEKSEIFDDQFSVERPDGSNFTLKIRSTKLEDSAMYFCASHRQGPVDTQYFGPGTRLTVL.

In this sample, this clonotype turned up many times. The chain couples TRBV7-9 to TRBJ1-2; D gene unclear. Germline values: CDR1 SEHNR, CDR2 FQNEAQ (reference sequence). The V gene lost 3 bases and the J gene lost 11 bases, with 16 bases spanning the gap. The CDR3 is made up of 13 amino acids. This CDR3 reads CASSFSETPPYTF. In nucleotides, the CDR3 is TGTGCCAGCAGCTTCTCCGAGACACCGCCGTACACCTTC.

This clonotype was found many times. This chain joins TRBV20-1 and TRBJ2-3, with TRBD2 matching 9 bases. The germline gives CDR1 DFQATT, CDR2 SNEGSKA (reference sequence). This CDR3 comprises 14 residues. Trimming took 2 bases from V and 2 from J; bases not matched to a gene: 2. The CDR3 sequence is CSARLAGLTDTQYF. DNA of the CDR3: TGCAGTGCTAGACTAGCGGGACTCACAGATACGCAGTATTTT.

In its sample, this clonotype was seen many times. The chain recombines TRBV3-1 with TRBJ2-7, with 9 positions matching TRBD1. V was pared by 1 base and J by 3 bases, with 1 base of the junction left unmatched. Germline V gives CDR1 LGHDT, CDR2 YNNKEL (reference sequence). This CDR3 has 14 amino acids. The CDR3 DNA reads as TGTGCCAGCAGCCAAGGGGACAGGGACTACGAGCAGTACGTC. Encoded protein: CASSQGDRDYEQYV.